The present T cell receptor (beta chain) was sequenced within a study of shared clonotypes between healthy human individuals. Study-wide context: Serving as donors were a couple of women and a few men, whose ages spanned 18 to 49.

The CDR3 runs to 18 residues. Execution of the assay was at deep level. It was around 0.3 ug DNA, 28,000 or so T cell genomes, that went into each replicate PCR of unsorted PBMC. This table comes from immunoSEQ multiplex PCR, and its TCRdb copy is limited to in-frame clones, with some not included. Of about 480,000 clones in the sample, roughly 79% were seen once. In its sample, this clone was seen once. The J gene is TRBJ2-2, the V gene TRBV21-1; TRBD1, the table's D call, was not compared with the DNA. TRBV21-1 constitutes a pseudogene. Sequenced input: PBMCs. The sequence was collected from a middle-aged woman in good health. Some clones in this sample may be carry-over from other donors' samples. The CDR3 DNA sequence: TGTGCCAGCAGCAATCAATTAGGTTCCGGGACAGCCACCGGGGAGCTGTTTTTT. Its protein is CASSNQLGSGTATGELFF.